This T cell receptor (beta chain) was identified in a study of glioma-infiltrating T cells after dendritic cell vaccination. Measured with immunoSEQ multiplex PCR; TCRdb has only the in-frame clones, and not every one. Of 100,000 to 120,000 clones listed, 90% are singletons. The sample's time point: after dendritic cell vaccination, including at tumor progression/relapse. The ends were cut back, 0 bases at V and 14 bases at J, with 13 bases in the middle. Germline loops: CDR1 MGHRA, CDR2 YSYEKL. CDR3 length: 13 amino acids. This chain joins TRBV4-1 and TRBJ1-4, with D uncertain. The source is a human donor with glioblastoma. The material was blood, obtained after dendritic cell vaccination. The CDR3: CASSQDSGNSLFF. In DNA form, the CDR3 reads TGCGCCAGCAGCCAAGATTCCGGGAACAGCCTGTTTTTT.